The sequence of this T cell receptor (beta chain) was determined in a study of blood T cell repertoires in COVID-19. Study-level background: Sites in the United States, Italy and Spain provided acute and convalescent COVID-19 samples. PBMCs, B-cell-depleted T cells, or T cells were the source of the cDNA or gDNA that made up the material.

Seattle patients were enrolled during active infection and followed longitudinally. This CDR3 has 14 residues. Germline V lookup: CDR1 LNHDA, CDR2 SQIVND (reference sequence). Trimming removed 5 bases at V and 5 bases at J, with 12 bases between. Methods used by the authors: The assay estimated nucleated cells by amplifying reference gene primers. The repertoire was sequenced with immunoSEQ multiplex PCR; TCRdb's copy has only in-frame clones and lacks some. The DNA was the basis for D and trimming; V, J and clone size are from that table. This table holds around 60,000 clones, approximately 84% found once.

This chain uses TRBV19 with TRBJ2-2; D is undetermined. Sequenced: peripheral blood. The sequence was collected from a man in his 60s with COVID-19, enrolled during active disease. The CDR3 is CASSSQFMTGELFF. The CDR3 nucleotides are TGTGCCAGTAGTTCGCAGTTTATGACCGGGGAGCTGTTTTTT.